These 10 T cell receptor beta chains share one sample of origin, sequenced in a study of shared clonotypes between healthy human individuals. This table comes from immunoSEQ multiplex PCR, and its TCRdb copy is limited to in-frame clones, with some not included. The profile covers about 2.2 million clones, with roughly 95% appearing a single time and under 2% taken by the ten largest. Cells designated naive CD8 were CD45RO-negative and were positively selected for CCR7, with terminally differentiated effector memory CD45RA+ cells excluded. What was sequenced was naive CD8+ T cells from PBMCs. The receptors were gathered from a man aged 18 to 35 in good health. Some clones in this sample may be carry-over from other donors' samples.

This clone was counted only a few times. The J gene is TRBJ1-1, the V gene TRBV29-1; 8 bases map to TRBD1. V lost 7 bases, J lost 5 bases, and 9 bases stayed unmatched. The germline CDR1 and CDR2 sequences are SQVTM and ANQGSEA. This CDR3 comprises 13 residues. CDR3 loop: CSAPDRGDTEAFF. In DNA form, the CDR3 reads TGCAGCGCCCCTGACAGGGGTGATACTGAAGCTTTCTTT.

J is TRBJ2-7 and V is TRBV30; D is unresolved. Germline V gene data show CDR1 as GTSNPN and CDR2 as SVGIG (reference sequence). This CDR3 has 14 amino acids. Trimming stripped 0 bases from V and 6 bases from J, with 15 bases between. CDR3 sequence reads: CAWSVGLVIGEQYF. CDR3 bases: TGTGCCTGGAGTGTCGGGCTAGTTATCGGCGAGCAGTACTTC.

Of note for this clone: Other DNA variants within this sample encode the same CDR3. The chain couples TRBV5-1 to TRBJ1-5; D unresolved. This CDR3 spans 14 amino acids. Germline lookup yields CDR1 SGHRS and CDR2 YFSETQ. V shed 1 base and J shed 3 bases, with 8 bases lying between them. The CDR3 protein is CASSLTGSNQPQHF. Written as DNA, the CDR3 is TGCGCCAGCAGCTTGACGGGGTCCAATCAGCCCCAGCATTTT.

The rearrangement links TRBV7-3 to TRBJ1-1; D gene unclear. V was pared by 5 bases and J by 1 base, with 11 bases between. The CDR3 consists of 14 residues. The germline CDR1 and CDR2 sequences are SGHTA and FQGTGA. CDR3 amino acids: CASSPSGKNTEAFF. The CDR3, as DNA: TGTGCCAGCAGCCCCTCGGGGAAGAACACTGAAGCTTTCTTT.

The chain employs TRBV27 and TRBJ2-2, with 8 bases fitting TRBD1. The V segment lost 5 bases and the J segment 2 bases; nucleotides outside the gene matches: 13. CDR3 size: 18 residues. Germline CDR1 reads MNHEY; CDR2 reads SMNVEV (reference sequence). The DNA for the CDR3 is TGTGCCAGCAGTATAACCGGGACAGGAACTATCAACACCGGGGAGCTGTTTTTT. As protein: CASSITGTGTINTGELFF.

This chain uses TRBV5-1 with TRBJ2-7; maybe TRBD2 (7 bases). The CDR3 has 16 residues. Trimming removed 4 bases from V and 0 bases from J, with 17 bases in between. From germline, CDR1 is SGHRS and CDR2 YFSETQ. Here the CDR3 reads CASSRGGRDGSYEQYF. CDR3 bases: TGCGCCAGCAGCCGCGGGGGCCGGGACGGCTCCTACGAGCAGTACTTC.

The chain is built from TRBV27 and TRBJ2-5; 13 bases fit TRBD2. This CDR3 has 19 residues. With 2 bases clipped from V and 3 bases from J, the junction kept 12 bases outside the gene matches. Germline V gene lookup returns CDR1 MNHEY and CDR2 SMNVEV (reference sequence). The CDR3: CASSLQQGLAGATEETQYF. The CDR3, as DNA: TGTGCCAGCAGTTTACAACAAGGACTAGCGGGAGCAACAGAAGAGACCCAGTACTTC.

CDR3 region: CATKEQGLGQPQHF. The CDR3 coding sequence is TGTGCCACAAAGGAACAGGGACTCGGGCAGCCCCAGCATTTT. The V call is TRBV19, the J call TRBJ1-5; TRBD1 is a possible D gene (6 bases). CDR3 length: 14 residues. V was cut by 10 bases and J by 7 bases, with 20 bases left in between. CDR1 and CDR2 (germline): LNHDA, SQIVND (reference sequence).

The chain employs TRBV30 and TRBJ2-1, with 9 bases fitting TRBD2. Trimming removed 3 bases from V and 4 bases from J; junction bases left unmatched: 10. This CDR3 region has 16 residues. CDR1 and CDR2 from the germline V gene are GTSNPN and SVGIG (reference sequence). CDR3 protein: CAWRPGLADEYNEQFF. In nucleotides, the CDR3 is TGTGCCTGGAGGCCGGGACTAGCAGACGAGTACAATGAGCAGTTCTTC.

The chain joins TRBV5-1 to TRBJ2-1, with D uncertain. Germline CDR1 SGHRS, CDR2 YFSETQ. This CDR3 is built from 15 residues. V lost 1 base and J lost 5, with 13 bases in between. CDR3 coding DNA: TGCGCCAGCAGCTTGCGGCAGGCCGGAGACAATGAGCAGTTCTTC. Translated: CASSLRQAGDNEQFF.